Presented here are 27 T cell receptor beta chains from one specimen sequenced in a study of CD8 T cells in ankylosing spondylitis. From the 5' RACE reads, TCRdb called clonotypes with MiXCR, one entry per CDR3 protein. The sample carries approximately 28,000 distinct CDR3 sequences, over 6.5% recorded once. The specimen sequenced was blood. The receptors shown here come from a male donor with ankylosing spondylitis or in good health (not recorded which).

A few counts support this clonotype. J is TRBJ2-1 and V is TRBV29-1; possible D gene TRBD1, 6 bases. CDR1 is SQVTM and CDR2 is ANQGSEA in the germline V gene. This CDR3 spans 11 amino acids. V lost 3 bases and J 9 bases, leaving 9 bases between the germline ends. The CDR3 DNA reads as TGCAGCGTTGATCTAGGGGGTGAGCAGTTCTTC. This encodes CSVDLGGEQFF.

This clonotype was counted many times. This rearrangement joins TRBV20-1 to TRBJ2-3, with D unclear. The CDR3 has 13 amino acids. The germline gives CDR1 DFQATT, CDR2 SNEGSKA (reference sequence). The V gene lost 3 bases and the J gene lost 0 bases, with 7 bases spanning the gap. The DNA for the CDR3 is TGCAGTGCTAGCTCAGGTAGCACAGATACGCAGTATTTT. This encodes CSASSGSTDTQYF.

J is TRBJ2-3 and V is TRBV20-1, with D perhaps TRBD1 (5 bases). Trimming took off 3 bases at V and 5 bases at J, with 15 bases between the two ends. CDR1 is DFQATT and CDR2 is SNEGSKA in the germline V gene (reference sequence). The CDR3 has 14 residues. The CDR3 loop reads CSASWRQGGDTQYF. CDR3 DNA sequence: TGCAGTGCTAGCTGGCGGCAGGGTGGAGATACGCAGTATTTT.

This clonotype was seen many times. The chain couples TRBV7-9 to TRBJ2-2, with TRBD1 matching 9 bases. The V gene end was trimmed by 7 bases and the J gene end by 3 bases; junction bases not matched to a gene: 12. The CDR3 runs to 17 residues. Germline V gene sequence: CDR1 SEHNR, CDR2 FQNEAQ (reference sequence). CDR3 in amino acids: CASNSSPDRGDTGELFF. CDR3 sequence (DNA): TGTGCCAGCAACTCCTCCCCCGACAGGGGGGACACCGGGGAGCTGTTTTTT.

This clonotype showed up just a few times. The chain couples TRBV20-1 to TRBJ2-5, with no clear D. The CDR3 extends over 13 amino acids. The germline gives CDR1 DFQATT, CDR2 SNEGSKA (reference sequence). Trimming removed 3 bases from V and 4 bases from J, with 12 bases in between. The DNA for the CDR3 is TGCAGTGCTAGGAACGTAGGACGAGAGACCCAGTACTTC. Protein sequence: CSARNVGRETQYF.

The chain couples TRBV6-5 to TRBJ1-4; tentative D call: TRBD1 (6 bases). The CDR3 runs to 13 residues. Trimming stripped 6 bases from V and 8 bases from J, with 13 bases between. Germline V gene lookup returns CDR1 MNHEY and CDR2 SVGAGI. CDR3 coding DNA: TGTGCCAGCAGGCCACAGGGAAGAGAAAAACTGTTTTTT. The encoded protein is CASRPQGREKLFF.

The table lists this clonotype with a few counts. The genes are TRBV20-1 and TRBJ2-2; D is perhaps TRBD1 (5 bases). Germline CDR1 is DFQATT and CDR2 is SNEGSKA (reference sequence). The V end was cut by 2 bases, the J end by 1 base, with 5 bases between. The CDR3 sequence is 13 residues long. The CDR3 region is CSARTGNTGELFF. CDR3 nucleotides: TGCAGTGCTAGAACAGGGAACACCGGGGAGCTGTTTTTT.

This rearrangement joins TRBV28 to TRBJ1-4; 9 positions agree with TRBD1. V shed 4 bases, J shed 5 bases, and the junction held 2 bases outside the gene matches. The CDR3 extends over 14 amino acids. The germline gives CDR1 MDHEN, CDR2 SYDVKM. The CDR3 protein is CASSSTGGNEKLFF. The CDR3 bases are TGTGCCAGCAGTTCGACAGGGGGAAATGAAAAACTGTTTTTT.

This clonotype appeared a few times. The gene calls are TRBV30 and TRBJ2-1; the match to TRBD2 covers 11 bases. Germline trimming cut 4 bases from V and 7 bases from J; bases unmatched to any gene: 9. This CDR3 is 15 amino acids long. The germline gives CDR1 GTSNPN, CDR2 SVGIG (reference sequence). The CDR3 spells CAWNMGSGRANEQFF. The CDR3 region has the DNA TGTGCCTGGAATATGGGTAGCGGGAGGGCGAATGAGCAGTTCTTC.

There are a few counts of this clonotype. The J gene is TRBJ2-1, the V gene TRBV7-2; 7 bases are a match to TRBD2. CDR1 is SGHTA, CDR2 FQGNSA, per germline. The CDR3 is made up of 16 amino acids. The V gene end was trimmed by 4 bases and the J gene end by 8 bases; junction bases not matched to a gene: 14. The CDR3 protein is CASSSLAAGVGDEQFF. In DNA form, the CDR3 reads TGTGCCAGCAGCTCTCTAGCTGCGGGAGTAGGGGATGAGCAGTTCTTC.

This clonotype showed up just a few times. J is TRBJ2-2 and V is TRBV11-2; no firm D call. The CDR3 is 12 residues long. The germline V gene encodes CDR1 SGHAT and CDR2 FQNNGV. V gave up 4 bases and J gave up 5 bases, with 5 bases separating them. This CDR3 reads CASSSLTGELFF. DNA of the CDR3: TGTGCCAGCAGCTCCCTAACCGGGGAGCTGTTTTTT.

J is TRBJ2-1 and V is TRBV27, with 9 positions matching TRBD2. CDR1 is MNHEY, CDR2 SMNVEV, per germline (reference sequence). J lost 5 bases, V lost 3 bases, and 8 bases had no gene match. The CDR3 has 16 residues. The DNA for the CDR3 is TGTGCCAGCAGTTTCGCACTAGCGGGTCTTCACAATGAGCAGTTCTTC. Amino acids: CASSFALAGLHNEQFF.

CDR3 region: CASSGGQGAGETQYF. The DNA for the CDR3 is TGCGCCAGCAGCGGGGGACAGGGGGCTGGTGAGACCCAGTACTTC. V and J are TRBV5-1 and TRBJ2-5; 12 positions agree with TRBD1. V shed 4 bases and J 5 bases; nucleotides not matched to a gene: 6. Germline-derived CDR1 and CDR2 are SGHRS and YFSETQ. The CDR3 sequence is 15 residues long.

The V call is TRBV5-1, the J call TRBJ1-1; tentatively, D is TRBD1 (5 bases). The CDR3 contains 13 residues. The V end lost 4 bases, the J end lost 1 base, and 8 bases lay between the germline ends. CDR1 is SGHRS and CDR2 is YFSETQ in the germline V gene. The CDR3 region has the DNA TGCGCCAGCAGCCCCGGGGCGAACACTGAAGCTTTCTTT. It encodes CASSPGANTEAFF.

The sample holds many counts of this clonotype. The rearrangement links TRBV13 to TRBJ2-7, with 8 bases fitting TRBD1. Unmatched junction bases numbered 12, after V lost 5 bases and J lost 6 bases. Looked up from germline, CDR1 is PRHDT and CDR2 is FYEKMQ (reference sequence). The CDR3 is made up of 15 amino acids. The CDR3 DNA reads TGTGCCAGCAGCCCAAATGGACAGGGAGTAAGCGAGCAGTACGTC. This translates into CASSPNGQGVSEQYV.

This clonotype was recorded a few times. The rearrangement uses TRBV29-1 and TRBJ1-1, with TRBD1 matching over 9 bases. The V gene end was trimmed by 8 bases and the J gene end by 4 bases; junction bases not matched to a gene: 11. The CDR3 runs to 14 residues. Germline loops: CDR1 SQVTM, CDR2 ANQGSEA. The DNA for the CDR3 is TGCAGCACCACAGGGGGCGCTATGTCCACTGAAGCTTTCTTT. Encoded protein: CSTTGGAMSTEAFF.

There are a few counts of this clonotype. In nucleotides, the CDR3 is TGCAGCGTTGAGGGACTAGAGTATGAGCAGTTCTTC. Protein product: CSVEGLEYEQFF. The chain carries TRBV29-1 and TRBJ2-1; 8 positions match TRBD2. This CDR3 has 12 amino acids. V lost 3 bases and J lost 8; bases outside the gene matches: 3. Germline V gene sequence: CDR1 SQVTM, CDR2 ANQGSEA.

V and J are TRBV11-2 and TRBJ2-7; TRBD2 matches 10 bases. Trimming took 5 bases from V and 2 from J; bases not matched to a gene: 6. Germline-derived CDR1 and CDR2 are SGHAT and FQNNGV. There are 15 residues in the CDR3. CDR3 sequence reads: CASSALAGAPYEQYF. The CDR3 nucleotides are TGTGCCAGCAGCGCCCTAGCGGGGGCTCCCTACGAGCAGTACTTC. The full variable domain, rest sourced from reference TRBV11-2 and TRBJ2-7, is EAGVAQSPRYKIIEKRQSVAFWCNPISGHATLYWYQQILGQGPKLLIQFQNNGVVDDSQLPKDRFSAERLKGVDSTLKIQPAKLEDSAVYLCASSALAGAPYEQYFGPGTRLTVT.

This clonotype has at least ten counts. J is TRBJ2-2 and V is TRBV4-3, with TRBD1 matching over 7 bases. Germline CDR1 is LGHNA and CDR2 is YSLEER. V trimming: 3 bases; J trimming: 1 base; junction bases outside the gene matches: 2. CDR3 length: 15 amino acids. Written as DNA, the CDR3 is TGCGCCAGCAGCCAGGGACAGCGGAACACCGGGGAGCTGTTTTTT. Translating it yields CASSQGQRNTGELFF.

This clonotype has only a few counts. J is TRBJ2-7 and V is TRBV29-1, with 8 bases aligning to TRBD1. CDR1 and CDR2 from the germline V gene are SQVTM and ANQGSEA. The J segment lost 4 bases and the V segment lost 5 bases, leaving 13 bases of the junction unmatched. CDR3 length: 15 residues. The CDR3 nucleotides read TGCAGCGTTAAAGGGACAGGACTTGACTTGTACGAGCAGTACTTC. Translation: CSVKGTGLDLYEQYF.

This clonotype was recorded at least ten times. The chain joins TRBV4-3 to TRBJ2-7; perhaps TRBD1 as D (6 bases). Between the trimmed V and J ends, which lost 2 bases and 3 bases, there was a span of 14 bases. The CDR3 spans 15 residues. Germline V gene lookup returns CDR1 LGHNA and CDR2 YSLEER. In nucleotides, the CDR3 is TGCGCCAGCAGCCAAACGGATACAGGGAACTACGAGCAGTACTTC. This sequence encodes CASSQTDTGNYEQYF.

In its sample, this clonotype was seen a few times. The rearrangement joins TRBV28 to TRBJ1-4; D not resolved. V was trimmed by 4 bases and J by 5 bases, leaving 20 bases between them. Germline CDR1 reads MDHEN; CDR2 reads SYDVKM. This CDR3 spans 17 amino acids. The CDR3 DNA follows: TGTGCCAGCAGTTCCCCTAGAGAGGGAAGATGGAATGAAAAACTGTTTTTT. The encoded protein is CASSSPREGRWNEKLFF.

The chain carries TRBV2 and TRBJ2-5; TRBD2 aligns across 7 bases. The V gene end was trimmed by 5 bases and the J gene end by 4 bases; junction bases not matched to a gene: 10. This CDR3 has 15 amino acids. Germline V gene sequence: CDR1 SNHLY, CDR2 FYNNEI. The CDR3 loop is CASSRISGTTETQYF. The CDR3, as DNA: TGTGCCAGCAGTCGCATCTCCGGGACTACAGAGACCCAGTACTTC.

The chain uses TRBV7-2 and TRBJ2-1; D perhaps matches TRBD1 (6 bases). V was trimmed by 0 bases and J by 3 bases, leaving 9 bases between them. The CDR3 is made up of 15 amino acids. Germline V gene lookup returns CDR1 SGHTA and CDR2 FQGNSA. The CDR3 loop reads CASSLAQGNYNEQFF. In DNA form, the CDR3 reads TGTGCCAGCAGCTTAGCACAGGGCAACTACAATGAGCAGTTCTTC.

There are a few counts of this clonotype. The chain combines TRBV27 with TRBJ2-7, with D perhaps TRBD1 or TRBD2 (5 bases each). Germline loops: CDR1 MNHEY, CDR2 SMNVEV (reference sequence). V was shortened by 3 bases and J by 6 bases, with 21 bases between the two germline ends. The CDR3 is made up of 16 amino acids. The CDR3 reads CASSFRSPRVASEQYF. CDR3 sequence (DNA): TGTGCCAGCAGTTTTCGCTCTCCCAGGGTAGCGTCCGAGCAGTACTTC.

This clonotype appeared many times. V usage is TRBV28 and J usage is TRBJ1-1; D remains unclear. The CDR3 extends over 14 amino acids. Trimming took 6 bases from V and 1 from J, leaving 12 bases between them. Germline CDR1 MDHEN, CDR2 SYDVKM. CDR3 residues: CASRMDVANTEAFF. The CDR3 region has the DNA TGTGCCAGCAGAATGGACGTGGCGAACACTGAAGCTTTCTTT.

The sample holds a few counts of this clonotype. J is TRBJ2-1 and V is TRBV5-1; weak D call: TRBD1 (5 bases). This CDR3 spans 11 amino acids. Germline CDR1 SGHRS, CDR2 YFSETQ. Between the trimmed V and J ends, which lost 5 bases and 8 bases, there was a span of 8 bases. CDR3 sequence: CASRQADEQFF. CDR3 DNA sequence: TGCGCCAGCAGACAGGCAGATGAGCAGTTCTTC.